This TCR beta chain was identified in a study of T-cell reconstitution after alpha-beta-depleted transplantation in children. The study, taken as a whole, reports: T-cell numbers and diversity one year post-transplant derived largely from freshly generated T cells.

In its sample, this clonotype was seen a few times. The antigen is unknown. The ends were cut back, 0 bases at V and 6 bases at J, with 13 bases in the middle. Germline V gene lookup returns CDR1 SGHRS and CDR2 YFSETQ. CDR3 size: 15 residues. Unique molecular identifiers featured in how the TCRbeta library was prepared. TCRdb re-called the PCR reads through MiXCR, storing one row per CDR3 protein. The sample holds roughly 500,000 distinct CDR3 sequences, roughly 10% seen once. J is TRBJ2-1 and V is TRBV5-1; possibly TRBD1 or TRBD2 for D (6 bases each). The source was PBMCs, collected before TCRalphabeta/CD19-depleted stem cell transplant. The source of this sequence is a child between 2 and 9 years old with inherited bone marrow failure, due to receive a stem cell transplant. The CDR3 DNA reads TGCGCCAGCAGCTTGGTCGGGGGCCCCGCCAATGAGCAGTTCTTC. It translates to CASSLVGGPANEQFF.